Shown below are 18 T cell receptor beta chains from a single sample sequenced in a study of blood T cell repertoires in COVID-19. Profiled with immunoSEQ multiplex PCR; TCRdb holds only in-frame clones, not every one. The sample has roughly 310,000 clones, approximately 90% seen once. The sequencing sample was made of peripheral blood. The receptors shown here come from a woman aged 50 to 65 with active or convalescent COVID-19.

CDR3 nucleotide sequence: TGTGCCAGCAGCAAATCTGGGGGGACAGGGGAAGCTTTCTTT. Residues: CASSKSGGTGEAFF. The V and J genes are TRBV5-4 and TRBJ1-1, with 9 bases fitting TRBD1. The CDR3 consists of 14 residues. Germline trimming cut 4 bases from V and 8 bases from J; bases unmatched to any gene: 9. The germline CDR1 and CDR2 sequences are SGHNT and YYREEE (reference sequence).

CDR3 loop: CASVLSGTFYEQYF. The CDR3 region has the DNA TGTGCCAGCGTACTCTCCGGGACTTTCTACGAGCAGTACTTC. This chain links TRBV3-1 (or the pseudogene TRBV3-2) with TRBJ2-7, with D possibly TRBD2 on 6 matching bases. Trimming pared 8 bases from V and 3 bases from J, leaving 17 bases between. Germline-derived CDR1 and CDR2 are LGHDT and YNNKEL (reference sequence). The CDR3 consists of 14 residues.

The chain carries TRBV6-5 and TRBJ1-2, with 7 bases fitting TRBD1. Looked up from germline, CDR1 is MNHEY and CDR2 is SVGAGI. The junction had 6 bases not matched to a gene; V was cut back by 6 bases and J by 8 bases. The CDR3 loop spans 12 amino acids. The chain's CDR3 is CASSDRVYGYTF. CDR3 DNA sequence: TGTGCCAGCAGCGACAGGGTCTACGGCTACACCTTC.

The CDR3 sequence: CASSLGGKMDTEAFF. CDR3 sequence (DNA): TGTGCCAGCAGCTTGGGCGGGAAGATGGACACTGAAGCTTTCTTT. The genes are TRBV5-4 and TRBJ1-1; no definite D call. Trimming shortened V by 0 bases and J by 3 bases, and 12 bases separated the two germline ends. In germline, CDR1 is SGHNT, CDR2 YYREEE (reference sequence). CDR3 length: 15 residues. The full variable domain, completed using reference TRBV5-4 and TRBJ1-1, is ETGVTQSPTHLIKTRGQQVTLRCSSQSGHNTVSWYQQALGQGPQFIFQYYREEENGRGNFPPRFSGLQFPNYSSELNVNALELDDSALYLCASSLGGKMDTEAFFGQGTRLTVV.

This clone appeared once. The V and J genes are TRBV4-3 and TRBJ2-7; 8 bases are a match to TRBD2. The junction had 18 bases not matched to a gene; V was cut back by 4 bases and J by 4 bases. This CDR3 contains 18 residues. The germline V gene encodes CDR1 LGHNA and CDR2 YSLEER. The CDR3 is CASSLSGRATGGTYEQYF. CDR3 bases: TGCGCCAGCAGCCTATCGGGGAGGGCCACGGGGGGGACTTACGAGCAGTACTTC.

This CDR3 reads CSVYWTGRYEQYF. Written as DNA, the CDR3 is TGCAGCGTGTACTGGACAGGGCGCTACGAGCAGTACTTC. This chain joins TRBV29-1 and TRBJ2-7; 8 nucleotides line up with TRBD1. With V trimmed by 6 bases and J by 3 bases, 7 bases remained unmatched. In germline, CDR1 is SQVTM, CDR2 ANQGSEA. CDR3 length: 13 residues.

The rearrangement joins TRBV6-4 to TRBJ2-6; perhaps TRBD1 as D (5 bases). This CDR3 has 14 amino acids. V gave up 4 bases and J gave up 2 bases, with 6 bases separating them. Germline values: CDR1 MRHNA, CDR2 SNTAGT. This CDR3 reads CASSAGPGANVLTF. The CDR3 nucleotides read TGTGCCAGCAGTGCAGGGCCTGGGGCCAACGTCCTGACTTTC.

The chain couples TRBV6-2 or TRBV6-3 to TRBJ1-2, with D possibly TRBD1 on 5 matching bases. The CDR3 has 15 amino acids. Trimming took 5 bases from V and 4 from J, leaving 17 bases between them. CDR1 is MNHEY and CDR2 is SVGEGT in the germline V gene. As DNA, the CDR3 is TGTGCCAGCAGTCCCAACTACTGGACACTCTATGGCTACACCTTC. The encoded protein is CASSPNYWTLYGYTF.

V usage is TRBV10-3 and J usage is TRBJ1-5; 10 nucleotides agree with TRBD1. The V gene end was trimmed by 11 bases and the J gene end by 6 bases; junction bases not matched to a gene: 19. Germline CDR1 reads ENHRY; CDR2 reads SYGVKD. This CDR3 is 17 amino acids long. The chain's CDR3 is CAPLPETRDRGSQPQHF. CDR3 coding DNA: TGTGCCCCCCTCCCAGAGACCCGGGACAGGGGATCTCAGCCCCAGCATTTT.

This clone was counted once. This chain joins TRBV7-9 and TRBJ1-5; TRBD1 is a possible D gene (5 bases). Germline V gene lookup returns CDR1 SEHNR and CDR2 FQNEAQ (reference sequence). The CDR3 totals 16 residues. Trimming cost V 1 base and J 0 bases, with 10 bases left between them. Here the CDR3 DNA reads TGTGCCAGCAGCTTAGATTTGACAGCTAGCAATCAGCCCCAGCATTTT. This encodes CASSLDLTASNQPQHF.

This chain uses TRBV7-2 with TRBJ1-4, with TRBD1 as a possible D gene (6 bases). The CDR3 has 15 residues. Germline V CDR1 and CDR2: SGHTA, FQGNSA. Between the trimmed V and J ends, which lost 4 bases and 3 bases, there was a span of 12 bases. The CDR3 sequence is CASSSLRGPNEKLFF. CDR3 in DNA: TGTGCCAGCAGCTCTCTCAGGGGACCTAATGAAAAACTGTTTTTT.

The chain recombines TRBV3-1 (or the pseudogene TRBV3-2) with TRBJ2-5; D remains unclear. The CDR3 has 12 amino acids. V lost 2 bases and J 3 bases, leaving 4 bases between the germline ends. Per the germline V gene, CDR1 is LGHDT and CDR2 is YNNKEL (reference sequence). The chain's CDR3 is CASSQPKETQYF. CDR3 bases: TGTGCCAGCAGCCAACCTAAAGAGACCCAGTACTTC.

The CDR3 loop is CASSLQGEAFF. The CDR3 DNA reads as TGTGCCAGCAGTCTACAGGGAGAAGCTTTCTTT. The chain recombines TRBV7-8 with TRBJ1-1; weak D call: TRBD1 (6 bases). This CDR3 region has 11 residues. Trimming took off 6 bases at V and 8 bases at J, with 10 bases between the two ends. Germline CDR1 and CDR2: SGHVS and FQNEAQ.

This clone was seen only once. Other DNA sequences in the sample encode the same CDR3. Here the CDR3 reads CASSAGQGGQPQHF. The DNA for the CDR3 is TGTGCCAGCAGCGCCGGACAGGGAGGTCAGCCCCAGCATTTT. The chain uses TRBV9 and TRBJ1-5; 8 bases match TRBD1. The CDR3 length is 14 residues. Per the germline V gene, CDR1 is SGDLS and CDR2 is YYNGEE. Trimming removed 3 bases from V and 6 bases from J; junction bases left unmatched: 5.

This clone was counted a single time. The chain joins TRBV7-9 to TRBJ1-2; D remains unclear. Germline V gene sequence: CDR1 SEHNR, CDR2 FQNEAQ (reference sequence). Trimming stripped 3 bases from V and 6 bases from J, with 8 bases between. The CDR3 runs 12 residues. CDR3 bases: TGTGCCAGCAGCTTGTCTTTAAATGGCTACACCTTC. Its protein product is CASSLSLNGYTF.

The CDR3 protein is CASGLGQGVTDTQYF. The CDR3 coding sequence is TGTGCTAGTGGTTTGGGACAGGGGGTCACAGATACGCAGTATTTT. The J gene is TRBJ2-3, the V gene TRBV12-5; TRBD1 matches at 9 bases. This CDR3 has 15 residues. Germline trimming cut 1 base from V and 2 bases from J; bases unmatched to any gene: 1. Germline assignment: CDR1 LGHNT and CDR2 FRNRAP.

The CDR3 loop reads CASSKGTSGGPLMETQYF. Here the CDR3 DNA reads TGTGCCAGCAGCAAGGGGACTAGCGGGGGCCCCCTTATGGAGACCCAGTACTTC. V and J are TRBV11-3 and TRBJ2-5; 14 bases are shared with TRBD2. Germline values: CDR1 SGHNT, CDR2 YENEEA. After removal of 5 bases from V and 5 bases from J, the junction contained 13 bases not matched to a gene. This CDR3 has 18 residues.

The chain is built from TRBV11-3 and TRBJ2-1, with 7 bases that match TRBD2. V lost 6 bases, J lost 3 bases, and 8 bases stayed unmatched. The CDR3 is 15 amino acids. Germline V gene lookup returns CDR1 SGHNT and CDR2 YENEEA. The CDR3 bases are TGTGCCAGCAGTTCTGTAGCGGGTAACTACAATGAGCAGTTCTTC. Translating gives CASSSVAGNYNEQFF.